This TCR beta chain was identified during a study of beta chain features in type 1 diabetes. Overall study findings and caveats: A moderate, significant TCRB CDR3 shortening appeared in type 1 diabetes across four CD4+ subsets. Among patients, naive, central memory and Treg TCRB repertoires appeared more similar than among healthy donors.

Averaging around 120 mL, one heparinised blood draw was given by each donor. CD45RO/CCR7/CD25/CD127/CD95/CD27 staining was used to isolate CD4+ naive, central memory, regulatory and stem cell-like memory cells by sorting. This clone was counted only a few times. What it binds is unknown. Expressed TCRB transcripts were sequenced because the entire RNA isolate underwent reverse transcription. Method: immunoSEQ multiplex PCR; TCRdb's copy keeps in-frame clones and lacks some. The sample shows 250,000 to 350,000 clones, approximately 15% of them seen only once. Sequencing was done on a sample of central memory CD4+ T cells from blood. This receptor was taken from a young man in good health.

CDR3 region: CASKGLSTDTQYF. The CDR3 coding sequence is TGTGCCAGCAAGGGACTCTCCACAGATACGCAGTATTTT. This rearrangement joins TRBV6-5 to TRBJ2-3; possible D gene TRBD2, 6 bases. This CDR3 has 13 amino acids. V was cut by 7 bases and J by 2 bases, with 10 bases left in between. Looked up from germline, CDR1 is MNHEY and CDR2 is SVGAGI.